This record looks at one T cell receptor (delta chain) sequence and its context. The source of the sample is a study of gamma-delta T cells after stem cell transplantation. TCRdb applied CATT to the RT-PCR reads for clone calling. The sample contains approximately 1,000 delta-chain clones, 10% to 15% of which appear only once. This CDR3 spans 10 amino acids. From germline, CDR1 is TSWWSYY and CDR2 QGS. V lost 3 bases to trimming and J lost 11 bases, with 7 bases between them. The clonotype was recovered from a human donor. It is not recorded whose cells these are; they may come from a transplant donor. Sequenced material: gamma-delta T cells. The gene calls are TRDV1 and TRDJ1; the D is unclear. CDR3 sequence reads: CALGDLGLIF. CDR3 coding DNA: TGTGCTCTTGGGGACCTAGGGCTCATCTTT.